This TCR beta chain was captured by sequencing in a study of blood T cell repertoires in COVID-19. Source study methods: Amplified reference gene primers provided the basis for estimating nucleated cell counts. Assay: immunoSEQ multiplex PCR; the TCRdb copy retains only in-frame clones and omits some. The V and J calls and the clone size are those of that table, but D and trimming were determined from the DNA. The table records around 45,000 clones, around 90% of them present only once. This clone was observed a few times. The trim removed 4 bases at V and 5 bases at J, leaving 14 bases unmatched. This CDR3 spans 17 amino acids. Germline CDR1 and CDR2: LGHNA and YNFKEQ.

The chain carries TRBV4-2 and TRBJ2-3; 8 bases align to TRBD1. Input material: peripheral blood. The TCR originated in a man older than 75 with acute or convalescent COVID-19. DNA for the CDR3: TGTGCCAGCAGCCTAAGCACCGGCCAGGGGGCGCAAGATACGCAGTATTTT. Translating it yields CASSLSTGQGAQDTQYF.